This is a list of T cell receptor beta chains from one sample in a study of cytomegalovirus exposure and HLA in healthy donors. Libraries were prepared by immunoSEQ multiplex PCR; TCRdb keeps only in-frame clonotypes and omits some of them. Counted here are about 220,000 clones, 76% occurring once; the ten biggest clones make up over 0.55%. The material sequenced was PBMCs. The receptors shown here come from a man younger than 35 in good health and CMV-seronegative. Both conserved end residues are part of each CDR3. The D gene is left open where the match is weak. Expanded clones get a size class; other rows say once, few or many, or leave the size out.

v_gene,d_gene,j_gene,abundance,CDR3aa,CDR3nt
TRBV5-4,.,TRBJ1-1,.,CASSLAYTLNTEAFF,TGTGCCAGCAGCTTGGCGTACACCCTGAACACTGAAGCTTTCTTT
TRBV29-1,.,TRBJ1-2,.,CSVKLQGDGYTF,TGCAGCGTTAAGTTGCAGGGTGATGGCTACACCTTC
TRBV15,.,TRBJ2-7,.,CATSRARRESYEQYF,TGTGCCACCAGCAGAGCCCGCAGGGAATCCTACGAGCAGTACTTC
TRBV5-6,TRBD1,TRBJ2-3,.,CASSLFTGTATDTQYF,TGTGCCAGCAGCTTGTTTACGGGGACAGCCACAGATACGCAGTATTTT
TRBV7-8,.,TRBJ1-1,.,CASTQRPLYTEAFF,TGTGCCAGCACCCAGCGGCCGTTATACACTGAAGCTTTCTTT
TRBV9,TRBD1,TRBJ1-2,once,CASSDPHRGRQGYTF,TGTGCCAGCAGCGATCCGCACAGGGGGCGTCAAGGCTACACCTTC
TRBV6-5,TRBD1,TRBJ1-5,.,CASSPRTGFGQPQHF,TGTGCCAGCAGTCCCAGGACAGGGTTCGGGCAGCCCCAGCATTTT
TRBV11-3,.,TRBJ2-3,few,CASSFRGSTDTQYF,TGTGCCAGCAGCTTTCGGGGGAGTACAGATACGCAGTATTTT
TRBV29-1,TRBD2,TRBJ2-7,.,CSVGTSGRKGSYEQYF,TGCAGCGTTGGAACTAGCGGGAGAAAGGGCTCCTACGAGCAGTACTTC
TRBV6-1,.,TRBJ1-5,few,CASSYSRGNQPQHF,TGTGCCAGCAGTTATTCCAGGGGAAATCAGCCCCAGCATTTT
TRBV5-1,.,TRBJ2-7,.,CASSKTVAGAYEQYF,TGCGCCAGCAGCAAGACGGTAGCAGGGGCCTACGAGCAGTACTTC
TRBV6-5,.,TRBJ1-1,once,CASSYSNRANTEAFF,TGTGCCAGCAGTTACTCGAACAGGGCGAACACTGAAGCTTTCTTT
TRBV6-4,TRBD2,TRBJ2-3,.,CASSDAPSGSDTQYF,TGTGCCAGCAGTGACGCGCCTAGCGGGAGTGATACGCAGTATTTT
TRBV14,TRBD2,TRBJ2-5,.,CASSRLAGSQETQYF,TGTGCCAGCAGCCGACTAGCGGGAAGCCAAGAGACCCAGTACTTC
TRBV9,TRBD1,TRBJ2-2,once,CASSAGTGPNTGELFF,TGTGCCAGCAGCGCCGGGACAGGGCCCAACACCGGGGAGCTGTTTTTT
TRBV2,TRBD2,TRBJ2-3,.,CASINGRSGNADTQYF,TGTGCCAGCATTAATGGCCGTAGCGGGAATGCAGATACGCAGTATTTT
TRBV9,.,TRBJ1-5,.,CASSKEGVGNQPQHF,TGTGCCAGCAGCAAAGAGGGGGTAGGCAATCAGCCCCAGCATTTT
TRBV12-5,.,TRBJ2-3,.,CASGLQVADTQYF,TGTGCTAGTGGTTTGCAGGTGGCAGATACGCAGTATTTT
TRBV6-1,TRBD2,TRBJ2-1,.,CASSPAGTSYNEQFF,TGTGCCAGCAGCCCGGCTGGGACTAGCTACAATGAGCAGTTCTTC
TRBV9,.,TRBJ1-1,once,CASRGRDTEAFF,TGTGCCAGCAGGGGGCGCGACACTGAAGCTTTCTTT
TRBV6-1,.,TRBJ2-3,.,CASSDRGTDTQYF,TGTGCCAGCAGTGACAGGGGCACAGATACGCAGTATTTT
TRBV11-3,TRBD2,TRBJ2-1,.,CASSLAWLAGGSGEQFF,TGTGCCAGCAGCTTAGCTTGGCTAGCGGGAGGGTCAGGTGAGCAGTTCTTC
TRBV5-8,TRBD2,TRBJ2-5,few,CASSFFLGPGLAGQETQYF,TGTGCCAGCAGCTTCTTCCTCGGACCGGGACTAGCGGGGCAAGAGACCCAGTACTTC
TRBV2,.,TRBJ2-3,.,CASSDGGSDTQYF,TGTGCCAGCAGTGACGGGGGATCAGATACGCAGTATTTT
TRBV7-9,TRBD2,TRBJ2-7,.,CASSLTSGTDEQYF,TGTGCCAGCAGCTTGACTAGCGGGACGGACGAGCAGTACTTC
TRBV6-4,TRBD2,TRBJ2-3,.,CASSRLAGDGADTQYF,TGTGCCAGCAGCAGACTAGCGGGAGATGGCGCAGATACGCAGTATTTT
TRBV2,.,TRBJ2-3,few,CASSDYGASGTDTQYF,TGTGCCAGCAGTGATTATGGCGCCAGCGGCACAGATACGCAGTATTTT
TRBV6-6,.,TRBJ2-7,.,CASSYFTGAHEQYF,TGTGCCAGCAGTTACTTCACTGGGGCCCACGAGCAGTACTTC
TRBV27,.,TRBJ2-1,few,CASSFSSGSYEQFF,TGTGCCAGCAGTTTCTCATCCGGGAGTTATGAGCAGTTCTTC
TRBV19,.,TRBJ2-3,.,CASSISGARTDTQYF,TGTGCCAGTAGTATATCAGGGGCACGGACAGATACGCAGTATTTT
TRBV5-1,TRBD1,TRBJ1-2,.,CASSLELGQAQSYGYTF,TGCGCCAGCAGCTTAGAACTTGGACAGGCCCAAAGCTATGGCTACACCTTC
TRBV5-1,.,TRBJ1-3,.,CASSLNSLGNTIYF,TGCGCCAGCAGCTTGAACAGCCTGGGAAACACCATATATTTT
TRBV19,TRBD2,TRBJ2-2,.,CASSMTAGANTGELFF,TGTGCCAGTAGTATGACCGCGGGGGCGAACACCGGGGAGCTGTTTTTT
TRBV30,TRBD1,TRBJ1-1,.,CAWSPGTGSEAFF,TGTGCCTGGAGTCCTGGGACAGGGTCTGAAGCTTTCTTT
TRBV7-7,TRBD2,TRBJ2-1,.,CASSLGLADGNEQFF,TGTGCTAGCAGCTTAGGGCTAGCGGATGGGAATGAGCAGTTCTTC
TRBV15,.,TRBJ1-3,few,CATSTSWRGAENTIYF,TGTGCCACCAGCACCTCATGGCGGGGGGCCGAAAACACCATATATTTT
TRBV7-9,TRBD1,TRBJ1-5,.,CASSLGQGNNQPQHF,TGTGCCAGCAGCTTAGGACAGGGAAACAATCAGCCCCAGCATTTT
TRBV11-2,TRBD2,TRBJ2-5,few,CASSGQIAGGETQYF,TGTGCCAGCAGCGGACAAATAGCGGGAGGAGAGACCCAGTACTTC
TRBV6-1,.,TRBJ1-4,few,CASSEALPQVNEKLFF,TGTGCCAGCAGTGAAGCGCTTCCACAGGTGAATGAAAAACTGTTTTTT
TRBV30,.,TRBJ2-5,once,CAWSVGGVGEQYF,TGTGCCTGGAGTGTAGGGGGAGTCGGGGAGCAGTACTTC
TRBV30,TRBD2,TRBJ2-1,few,CAHAGGLYNEQFF,TGTGCCCATGCGGGGGGACTCTACAATGAGCAGTTCTTC
TRBV5-1,.,TRBJ1-1,few,CASSLWGDTEAFF,TGCGCCAGCAGCTTGTGGGGGGACACTGAAGCTTTCTTT
TRBV19,.,TRBJ1-2,.,CASSDPDRYYGYTF,TGTGCCAGTAGCGACCCCGACAGATACTATGGCTACACCTTC
TRBV5-1,TRBD1,TRBJ1-3,.,CASSSRDRGTGNTIYF,TGCGCCAGCAGCTCCCGGGACAGGGGGACTGGAAACACCATATATTTT
TRBV30,.,TRBJ2-3,.,CAWRGGGSRDTQYF,TGTGCCTGGAGGGGTGGCGGCAGTAGAGATACGCAGTATTTT
TRBV25-1,TRBD1,TRBJ1-5,.,CASSEGGSGTGNQPQHF,TGTGCCAGCAGTGAAGGAGGCTCGGGGACAGGCAATCAGCCCCAGCATTTT
TRBV28,.,TRBJ2-7,.,CASSLLGYEQYF,TGTGCCAGCAGTTTACTCGGGTACGAGCAGTACTTC
TRBV6-5,TRBD2,TRBJ2-7,.,CASSSSGSVYEQYF,TGTGCCAGCAGTTCAAGCGGGAGTGTATACGAGCAGTACTTC
TRBV28,TRBD1,TRBJ2-7,few,CASSSTGQGHEQYF,TGTGCCAGCAGTTCCACCGGACAGGGCCACGAGCAGTACTTC
TRBV30,.,TRBJ1-1,few,CAWTPPGLNTEAFF,TGTGCCTGGACCCCCCCCGGGTTGAACACTGAAGCTTTCTTT
TRBV27,TRBD2,TRBJ2-2,.,CASSWLGGRELFF,TGTGCCAGCAGCTGGTTGGGGGGGAGGGAGCTGTTTTTT
TRBV5-1,.,TRBJ2-1,few,CASSFYREGEQFF,TGCGCCAGCAGCTTTTACAGGGAAGGCGAGCAGTTCTTC